This passage covers 17 T cell receptor beta chains from one sample sequenced in a study of blood T cell repertoires in COVID-19. The assay was immunoSEQ multiplex PCR, and TCRdb's table has in-frame clones only and misses some. The profile covers 150,000 to 200,000 clones, with roughly 81% appearing a single time and around 2.7% taken by the ten largest. Material for sequencing was peripheral blood. The receptors stem from a woman of 80 years or more with COVID-19, enrolled during active disease.

The V and J genes are TRBV19 and TRBJ2-3, with D unclear. Germline V CDR1 and CDR2: LNHDA, SQIVND (reference sequence). Trimming cost V 3 bases and J 7 bases, with 5 bases left between them. The CDR3 runs to 11 residues. CDR3 nucleotides: TGTGCCAGTAGTATTAGTTATACGCAGTATTTT. It translates to CASSISYTQYF.

The rearrangement links TRBV6-5 to TRBJ1-2, with no clear D. The length of the CDR3 is 13 residues. CDR1 is MNHEY and CDR2 is SVGAGI in the germline V gene. V was pared by 5 bases and J by 4 bases, with 11 bases between. The CDR3 protein is CASSPQVSYGYTF. The CDR3 DNA is TGTGCCAGCAGTCCGCAGGTCTCCTATGGCTACACCTTC.

This rearrangement joins TRBV19 to TRBJ1-2; D is unclear. The germline gives CDR1 LNHDA, CDR2 SQIVND (reference sequence). The V end lost 4 bases, the J end lost 7 bases, and 13 bases lay between the germline ends. This CDR3 has 13 amino acids. CDR3 in DNA: TGTGCCAGTAGTACCCGAGGGCCCGGTGGCTACACCTTC. The encoded protein is CASSTRGPGGYTF.

The CDR3 loop is CASSERLSGEYNIQYF. CDR3 coding DNA: TGCGCCAGCAGTGAGCGGCTTAGCGGGGAGTATAACATTCAGTACTTC. The J gene is TRBJ2-4, the V gene TRBV10-2; TRBD2 agrees at 8 bases. Germline CDR1 and CDR2: WSHSY and SAAADI. V trimming: 2 bases; J trimming: 7 bases; junction bases outside the gene matches: 10. This CDR3 has 16 residues.

This clone has a handful of counts. CDR3 region: CSVLTGGEQYF. Here the CDR3 DNA reads TGCAGCGTCCTGACAGGGGGCGAGCAGTACTTC. The V call is TRBV29-1, the J call TRBJ2-7, with 9 positions matching TRBD1. The junction had 3 bases not matched to a gene; V was cut back by 6 bases and J by 6 bases. The germline CDR1 and CDR2 sequences are SQVTM and ANQGSEA. CDR3 length equals 11 residues.

The rearrangement joins TRBV9 to TRBJ2-5; TRBD1 matches at 9 bases. This CDR3 spans 14 amino acids. Germline V lookup: CDR1 SGDLS, CDR2 YYNGEE. Unmatched junction bases numbered 3, after V lost 3 bases and J lost 3 bases. The CDR3 spells CASSATGGEETQYF. CDR3 bases: TGTGCCAGCAGCGCAACAGGGGGCGAAGAGACCCAGTACTTC.

A few counts support this clone. The chain recombines TRBV5-1 with TRBJ2-2, with 10 nucleotides matching TRBD1. The CDR3 extends over 15 amino acids. Per germline, CDR1 SGHRS and CDR2 YFSETQ. The ends lost 3 bases at V and 1 base at J; junction bases unmatched: 0. The CDR3 is CASSWTGGNTGELFF. The CDR3, as DNA: TGCGCCAGCAGCTGGACAGGGGGGAACACCGGGGAGCTGTTTTTT.

The genes are TRBV6-2 or TRBV6-3 and TRBJ2-7; 7 bases fit TRBD1. Germline-derived CDR1 and CDR2 are MNHEY and SVGEGT. This CDR3 contains 13 residues. V was pared by 5 bases and J by 2 bases, with 3 bases of the junction left unmatched. CDR3 in DNA: TGTGCCAGCAGTACAGGGGTCCCCTACGAGCAGTACTTC. The encoded protein is CASSTGVPYEQYF.

The rearrangement links TRBV7-8 to TRBJ1-5; 7 positions agree with TRBD1. The CDR3 covers 13 residues. Unmatched junction bases numbered 3, after V lost 5 bases and J lost 5 bases. Germline CDR1 and CDR2: SGHVS and FQNEAQ. CDR3 nucleotides: TGTGCCAGCAGCATCCAGGGGGATCAGCCCCAGCATTTT. It specifies CASSIQGDQPQHF.

This clone occurred a few times. The chain employs TRBV5-1 and TRBJ1-1; tentatively, D is TRBD1 (6 bases). Trimming took off 8 bases at V and 7 bases at J, with 21 bases between the two ends. The germline V gene encodes CDR1 SGHRS and CDR2 YFSETQ. The CDR3 loop spans 14 amino acids. The CDR3 DNA reads TGCGCCAGTGCCCGGGGCGTCACAGGGATTGAAGCTTTCTTT. It yields the protein CASARGVTGIEAFF.

This clone was seen a single time. The chain has TRBV15 and TRBJ1-3; the D gene is possibly TRBD1 (5 bases). CDR1 is LNHNV, CDR2 YYDKDF, per germline (reference sequence). CDR3 length: 15 amino acids. Trimming shortened V by 0 bases and J by 6 bases, and 12 bases separated the two germline ends. CDR3 nucleotide sequence: TGTGCCACCAGCAGAGACCCGGGGGGTTTAAACACCATATATTTT. This sequence encodes CATSRDPGGLNTIYF.

The V gene is TRBV30, the J gene TRBJ1-3; 7 bases are a match to TRBD1. The germline V gene encodes CDR1 GTSNPN and CDR2 SVGIG (reference sequence). The length of the CDR3 is 15 residues. V shed 0 bases and J 0 bases; nucleotides not matched to a gene: 2. CDR3 loop: CAWSVGTASGNTIYF. CDR3 nucleotide sequence: TGTGCCTGGAGTGTGGGGACAGCCTCTGGAAACACCATATATTTT.

V is TRBV12-1 and J is TRBJ1-1. TRBV12-1 is listed as a pseudogene. The CDR3 runs to 14 residues. This chain's CDR3 is CASSPGEENTEAFF. For the CDR3, the DNA is TGTGCCAGCAGCCCGGGGGAAGAGAACACTGAAGCTTTCTTT.

Regarding this clone: Other DNA sequences in the same sample also yield this CDR3. V usage is TRBV18 and J usage is TRBJ2-5; D is possibly TRBD1 (6 bases). The CDR3 runs to 12 residues. From germline, CDR1 is KGHSH and CDR2 LQKENI. The ends were cut back, 3 bases at V and 5 bases at J, with 7 bases in the middle. This CDR3 is CASSPQGETQYF. As DNA, the CDR3 is TGTGCCAGCTCACCCCAGGGGGAGACCCAGTACTTC. Drawing the rest from reference TRBV18 and TRBJ2-5, the complete variable domain is NAGVMQNPRHLVRRRGQEARLRCSPMKGHSHVYWYRQLPEEGLKFMVYLQKENIIDESGMPKERFSAEFPKEGPSILRIQQVVRGDSAAYFCASSPQGETQYFGPGTRLLVL.

V is TRBV7-2 and J is TRBJ2-7, with no clear D. The CDR3 length is 14 residues. CDR1 and CDR2 from the germline V gene are SGHTA and FQGNSA. The V and J ends lost 2 bases and 0 bases respectively, with 8 bases between them. This CDR3 reads CASSLMSSSYEQYF. The CDR3 DNA is TGTGCCAGCAGCTTAATGTCGAGCTCCTACGAGCAGTACTTC.

The chain is built from TRBV28 and TRBJ1-1; D is undetermined. CDR3 length: 14 amino acids. Trimming stripped 4 bases from V and 1 base from J, with 10 bases between. Germline-derived CDR1 and CDR2 are MDHEN and SYDVKM. The CDR3: CASSSPGGNTEAFF. The CDR3 nucleotides are TGTGCCAGCAGTTCCCCAGGTGGGAACACTGAAGCTTTCTTT.

The CDR3 DNA is TGTGCCAGCAGCTTACGGACAGGGGGGAGATCCATAAACTATGGCTACACCTTC. It encodes CASSLRTGGRSINYGYTF. The J gene is TRBJ1-2, the V gene TRBV7-2; 10 bases fit TRBD1. The CDR3 has 18 residues. The junction had 11 bases not matched to a gene; V was cut back by 2 bases and J by 2 bases. Germline V lookup: CDR1 SGHTA, CDR2 FQGNSA.